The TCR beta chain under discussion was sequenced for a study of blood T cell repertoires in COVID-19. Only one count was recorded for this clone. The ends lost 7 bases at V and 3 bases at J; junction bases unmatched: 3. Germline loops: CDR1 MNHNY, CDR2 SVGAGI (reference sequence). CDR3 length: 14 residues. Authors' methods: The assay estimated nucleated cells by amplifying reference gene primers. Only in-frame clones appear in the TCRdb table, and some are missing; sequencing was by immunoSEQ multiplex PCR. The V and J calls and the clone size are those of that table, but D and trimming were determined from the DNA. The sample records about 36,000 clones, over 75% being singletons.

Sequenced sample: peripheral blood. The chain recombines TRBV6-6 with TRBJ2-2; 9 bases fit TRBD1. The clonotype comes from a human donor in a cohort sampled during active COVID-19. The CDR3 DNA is TGTGCCAGCAAGCGGGACAGGGACACCGGGGAGCTGTTTTTT. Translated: CASKRDRDTGELFF.